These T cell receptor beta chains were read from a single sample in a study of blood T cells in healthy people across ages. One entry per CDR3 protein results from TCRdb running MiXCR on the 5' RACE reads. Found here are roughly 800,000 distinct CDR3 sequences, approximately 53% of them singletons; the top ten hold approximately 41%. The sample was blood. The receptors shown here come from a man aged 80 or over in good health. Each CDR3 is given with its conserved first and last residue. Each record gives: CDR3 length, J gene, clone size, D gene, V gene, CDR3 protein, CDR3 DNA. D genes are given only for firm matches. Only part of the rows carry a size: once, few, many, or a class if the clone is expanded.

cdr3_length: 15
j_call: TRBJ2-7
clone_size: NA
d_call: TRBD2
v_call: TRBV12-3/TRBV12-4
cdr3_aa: CASSAGSGRNYEQYF
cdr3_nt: TGTGCCAGCAGTGCGGGTAGCGGGCGAAACTACGAGCAGTACTTC

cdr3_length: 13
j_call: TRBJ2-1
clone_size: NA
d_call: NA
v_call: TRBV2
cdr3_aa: CASRNPGANEQFF
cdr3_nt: TGTGCCAGCAGGAACCCGGGAGCCAATGAGCAGTTCTTC

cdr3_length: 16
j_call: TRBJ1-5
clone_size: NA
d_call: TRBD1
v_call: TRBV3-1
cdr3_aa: CASSQWSRGRGQPQHF
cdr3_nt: TGTGCCAGCAGCCAATGGTCCAGGGGGCGCGGTCAGCCCCAGCATTTT

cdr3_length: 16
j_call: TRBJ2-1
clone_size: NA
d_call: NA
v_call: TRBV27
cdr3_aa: CASNLAAASSYNEQFF
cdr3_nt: TGTGCCAGCAACTTGGCAGCAGCCTCCTCCTACAATGAGCAGTTCTTC

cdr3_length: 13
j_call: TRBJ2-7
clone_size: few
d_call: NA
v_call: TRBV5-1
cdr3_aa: CASRVEGPYEQYF
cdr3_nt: TGCGCCAGCAGGGTGGAAGGGCCCTACGAGCAGTACTTC

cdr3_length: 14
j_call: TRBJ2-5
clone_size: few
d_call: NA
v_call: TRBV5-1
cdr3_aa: CASSFYREGETQYF
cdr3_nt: TGCGCCAGCAGCTTCTACAGGGAGGGCGAGACCCAGTACTTC

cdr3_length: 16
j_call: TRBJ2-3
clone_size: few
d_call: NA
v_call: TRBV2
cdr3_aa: CASSEADRMRTDTQYF
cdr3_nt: TGTGCCAGCAGTGAAGCCGACAGGATGCGCACAGATACGCAGTATTTT

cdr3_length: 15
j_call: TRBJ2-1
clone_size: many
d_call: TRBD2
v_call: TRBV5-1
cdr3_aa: CASSPGLAGVNEQFF
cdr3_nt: TGCGCCAGCAGCCCGGGACTAGCGGGAGTCAATGAGCAGTTCTTC

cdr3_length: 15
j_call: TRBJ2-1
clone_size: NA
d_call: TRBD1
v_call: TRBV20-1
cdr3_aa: CSARDTGASYNEQFF
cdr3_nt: TGCAGTGCTAGAGACACAGGGGCGTCCTACAATGAGCAGTTCTTC

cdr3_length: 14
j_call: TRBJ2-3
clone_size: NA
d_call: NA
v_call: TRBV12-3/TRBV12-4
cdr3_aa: CASTTGRRDRYAYF
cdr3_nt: TGTGCCAGCACCACCGGGAGACGGGACAGATACGCGTATTTT

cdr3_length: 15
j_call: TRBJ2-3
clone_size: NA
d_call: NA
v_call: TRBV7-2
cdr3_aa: CASSPPRGPTDTQYF
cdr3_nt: TGTGCCAGCAGCCCCCCTCGCGGTCCCACAGATACGCAGTATTTT

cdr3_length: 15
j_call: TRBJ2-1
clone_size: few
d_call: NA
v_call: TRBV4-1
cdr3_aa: CASSQLVVGSNEQFF
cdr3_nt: TGCGCCAGCAGCCAATTAGTAGTCGGGAGCAATGAGCAGTTCTTC

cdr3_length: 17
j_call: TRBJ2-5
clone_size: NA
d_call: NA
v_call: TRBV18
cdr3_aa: CASSPLPDYGPGETQYF
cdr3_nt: TGTGCCAGCTCACCCCTCCCCGACTACGGCCCTGGGGAGACCCAGTACTTC

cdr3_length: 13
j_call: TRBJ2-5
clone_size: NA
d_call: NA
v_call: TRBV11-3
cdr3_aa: CASSRRGSETQYF
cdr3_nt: TGTGCCAGCAGCAGACGGGGGTCTGAGACCCAGTACTTC

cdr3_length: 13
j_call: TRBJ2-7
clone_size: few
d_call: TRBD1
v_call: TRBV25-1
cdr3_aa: CASALRGSSEQYF
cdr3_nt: TGTGCCAGCGCCCTCAGGGGGTCTAGCGAGCAGTACTTC

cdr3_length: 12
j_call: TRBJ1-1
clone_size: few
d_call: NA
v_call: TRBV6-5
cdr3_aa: CASSYTNTEAFF
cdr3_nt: TGTGCCAGCAGTTACACGAACACTGAAGCTTTCTTT

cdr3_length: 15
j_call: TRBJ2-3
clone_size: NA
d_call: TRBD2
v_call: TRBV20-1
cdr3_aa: CSARAPREGRDTQYF
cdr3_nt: TGCAGTGCTAGAGCTCCGCGGGAGGGTAGGGATACGCAGTATTTT

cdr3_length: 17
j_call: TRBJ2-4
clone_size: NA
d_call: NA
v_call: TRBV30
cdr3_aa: CAWSVPQGNLAKNIQYF
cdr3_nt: TGTGCCTGGAGTGTCCCGCAAGGAAATCTAGCCAAAAACATTCAGTACTTC

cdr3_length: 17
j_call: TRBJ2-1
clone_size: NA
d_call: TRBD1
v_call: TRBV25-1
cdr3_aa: CASSGTRGQGSYNEQFF
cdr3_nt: TGTGCCAGCAGTGGTACCCGGGGACAGGGGTCCTACAATGAGCAGTTCTTC

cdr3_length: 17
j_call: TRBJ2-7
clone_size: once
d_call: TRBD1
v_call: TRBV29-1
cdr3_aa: CSVEDRRAGGVFYEQYF
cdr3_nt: TGCAGCGTTGAAGATCGAAGGGCAGGGGGTGTCTTCTACGAGCAGTACTTC

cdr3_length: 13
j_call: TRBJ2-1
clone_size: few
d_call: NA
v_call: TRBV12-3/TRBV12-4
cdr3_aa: CAIVGAPYNEQFF
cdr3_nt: TGTGCCATCGTGGGGGCCCCCTACAATGAGCAGTTCTTC

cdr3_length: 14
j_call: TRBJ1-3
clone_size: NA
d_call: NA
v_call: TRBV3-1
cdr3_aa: CASNNRASGNTIYF
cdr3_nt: TGTGCCAGCAACAATAGGGCGTCTGGAAACACCATATATTTT

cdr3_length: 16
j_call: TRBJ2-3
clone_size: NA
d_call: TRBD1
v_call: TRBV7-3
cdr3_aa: CASSSGGLFEMNTQYF
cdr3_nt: TGTGCCAGCAGCTCAGGGGGTCTTTTCGAGATGAATACGCAGTATTTT

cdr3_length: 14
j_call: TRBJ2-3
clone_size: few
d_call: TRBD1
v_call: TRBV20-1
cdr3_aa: CSAREDRGLDTQYF
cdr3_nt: TGCAGTGCTAGAGAAGACAGGGGGTTGGATACGCAGTATTTT

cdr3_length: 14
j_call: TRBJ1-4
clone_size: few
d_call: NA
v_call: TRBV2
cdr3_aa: CASSQEGGREKLFF
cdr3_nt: TGTGCCAGCAGTCAGGAGGGGGGACGTGAAAAACTGTTTTTT

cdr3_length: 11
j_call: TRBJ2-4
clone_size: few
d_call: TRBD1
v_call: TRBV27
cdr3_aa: CATGTGSIQYF
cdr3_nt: TGTGCCACCGGGACAGGGTCCATTCAGTACTTC

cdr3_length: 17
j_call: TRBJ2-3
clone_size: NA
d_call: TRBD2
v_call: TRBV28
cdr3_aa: CASSLTSGKGVRDTQYF
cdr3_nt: TGTGCCAGCAGCTTGACTAGCGGGAAGGGGGTCAGAGATACGCAGTATTTT

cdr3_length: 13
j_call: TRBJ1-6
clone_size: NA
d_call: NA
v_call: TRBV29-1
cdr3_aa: CSVGEVSNSPLHF
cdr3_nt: TGCAGCGTTGGGGAGGTTTCAAATTCACCCCTCCACTTT

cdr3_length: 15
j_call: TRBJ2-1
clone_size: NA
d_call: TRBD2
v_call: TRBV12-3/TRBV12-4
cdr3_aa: CASSVKAGGPNEQFF
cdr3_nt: TGTGCCAGCAGTGTTAAGGCGGGAGGGCCTAATGAGCAGTTCTTC

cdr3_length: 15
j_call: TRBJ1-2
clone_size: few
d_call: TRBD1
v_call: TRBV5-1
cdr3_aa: CASSPGQNFNYGYTF
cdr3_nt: TGCGCCAGCAGCCCGGGACAGAACTTTAACTATGGCTACACCTTC

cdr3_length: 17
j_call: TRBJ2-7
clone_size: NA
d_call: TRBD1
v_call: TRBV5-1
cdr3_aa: CASSPVPVGQGMDEQYF
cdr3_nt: TGCGCCAGCAGCCCAGTCCCCGTGGGACAGGGGATGGATGAGCAGTACTTC

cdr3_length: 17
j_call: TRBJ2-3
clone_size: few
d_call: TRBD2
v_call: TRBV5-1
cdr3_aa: CASCQRTSGRNTDTQYF
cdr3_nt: TGCGCCAGCTGTCAGCGGACTAGCGGGAGGAACACAGATACGCAGTATTTT

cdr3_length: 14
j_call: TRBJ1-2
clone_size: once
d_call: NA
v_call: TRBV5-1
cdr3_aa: CASRQFGGLRGYTF
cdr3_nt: TGCGCCAGCAGGCAATTCGGGGGCCTCCGGGGCTACACCTTC

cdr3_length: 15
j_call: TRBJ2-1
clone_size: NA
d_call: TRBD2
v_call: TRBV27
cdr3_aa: CASSWEGLLKNEQFF
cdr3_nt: TGTGCCAGCAGTTGGGAGGGCCTTTTGAAGAATGAGCAGTTCTTC

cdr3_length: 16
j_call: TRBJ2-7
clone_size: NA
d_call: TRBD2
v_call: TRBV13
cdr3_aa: CASSLVPSGRAHEQYF
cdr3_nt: TGTGCCAGCAGCTTAGTACCTAGCGGGAGGGCCCACGAGCAGTACTTC

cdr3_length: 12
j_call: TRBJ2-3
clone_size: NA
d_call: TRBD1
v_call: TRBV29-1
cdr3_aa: CSADRGADTQYF
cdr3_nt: TGCAGCGCCGACAGGGGGGCAGATACGCAGTATTTT

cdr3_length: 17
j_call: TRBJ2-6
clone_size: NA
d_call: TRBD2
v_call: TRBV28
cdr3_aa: CASSLWTSEKGANVLTF
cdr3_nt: TGTGCCAGCAGTCTATGGACTAGCGAGAAGGGGGCCAACGTCCTGACTTTC

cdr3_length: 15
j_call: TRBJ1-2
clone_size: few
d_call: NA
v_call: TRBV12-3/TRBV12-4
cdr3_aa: CASSFTAGVVDGYTF
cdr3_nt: TGTGCCAGCAGTTTTACCGCAGGGGTAGTTGATGGCTACACCTTC

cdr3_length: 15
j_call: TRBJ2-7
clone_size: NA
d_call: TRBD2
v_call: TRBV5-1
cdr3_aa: CASSSPLAGFYEQYF
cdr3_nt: TGCGCCAGCAGCTCCCCCCTAGCGGGGTTCTACGAGCAGTACTTC

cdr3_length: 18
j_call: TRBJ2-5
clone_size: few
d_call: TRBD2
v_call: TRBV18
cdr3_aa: CASSPPAGTSGIQETQYF
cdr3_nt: TGTGCCAGCTCACCCCCAGCCGGGACTAGCGGGATCCAAGAGACCCAGTACTTC

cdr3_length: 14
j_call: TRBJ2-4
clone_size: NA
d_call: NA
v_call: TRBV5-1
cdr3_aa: CASSLEGAGDIQYF
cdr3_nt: TGCGCCAGCAGCTTGGAAGGGGCCGGGGACATTCAGTACTTC

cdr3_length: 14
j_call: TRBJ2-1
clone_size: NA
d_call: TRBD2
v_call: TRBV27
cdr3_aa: CATTSGRSYNEQFF
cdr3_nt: TGTGCCACGACTAGCGGGAGGTCTTACAATGAGCAGTTCTTC

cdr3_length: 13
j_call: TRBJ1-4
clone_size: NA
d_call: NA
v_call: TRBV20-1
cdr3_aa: CSAREDRYEKLFF
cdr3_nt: TGCAGTGCTAGAGAGGACAGATATGAAAAACTGTTTTTT

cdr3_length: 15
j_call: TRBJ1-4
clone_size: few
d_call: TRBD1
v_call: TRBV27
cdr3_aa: CASKEGAATNEKLFF
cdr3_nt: TGTGCCAGCAAGGAGGGGGCGGCAACTAATGAAAAACTGTTTTTT

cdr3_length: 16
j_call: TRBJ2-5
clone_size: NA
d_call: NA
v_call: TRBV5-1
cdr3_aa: CASSFVPGMVGETQYF
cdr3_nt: TGCGCCAGCAGCTTCGTTCCGGGTATGGTGGGAGAGACCCAGTACTTC